The present T cell receptor (beta chain) was sequenced within a study of cytomegalovirus exposure and HLA in healthy donors. 13 Jbeta primers and 60 Vbeta primers were used for the PCR. Some clones are missing from TCRdb's copy, which holds only in-frame ones; the method was immunoSEQ multiplex PCR. The sample has about 190,000 clones, 70% to 80% seen once. Trimming stripped 7 bases from V and 2 bases from J, with 20 bases between. The germline CDR1 and CDR2 sequences are LNHDA and SQIVND (reference sequence). CDR3 length equals 16 residues. The chain couples TRBV19 to TRBJ1-1; D not resolved. Sequencing was carried out using PBMCs. The receptor was derived from a woman aged 45-65 years in good health and CMV-seronegative. The CDR3 DNA is TGTGCCAGTACCGAAACAGAGGGCAGTCTTAACACTGAAGCTTTCTTT. Residues: CASTETEGSLNTEAFF.